This TCR beta chain originates from a study of blood T cell repertoires in COVID-19. Trimming removed 3 bases from V and 4 bases from J; junction bases left unmatched: 5. The CDR3 has 14 residues. From germline, CDR1 is MNHEY and CDR2 SMNVEV (reference sequence). The Seattle patients joined while their infection was active and were tracked longitudinally afterward. Assay used: immunoSEQ multiplex PCR; TCRdb lists only in-frame clones, some missing. The table lists under 450,000 clones, about 86% of them singletons. The chain is built from TRBV27 and TRBJ1-2, with 7 bases matching TRBD1. The receptor was isolated from an older woman with COVID-19, enrolled during active disease. The sequenced sample was peripheral blood. The DNA of the CDR3 is TGTGCCAGCAGTTTGGGCAGGGGGGCCTATGGCTACACCTTC. Translating gives CASSLGRGAYGYTF.